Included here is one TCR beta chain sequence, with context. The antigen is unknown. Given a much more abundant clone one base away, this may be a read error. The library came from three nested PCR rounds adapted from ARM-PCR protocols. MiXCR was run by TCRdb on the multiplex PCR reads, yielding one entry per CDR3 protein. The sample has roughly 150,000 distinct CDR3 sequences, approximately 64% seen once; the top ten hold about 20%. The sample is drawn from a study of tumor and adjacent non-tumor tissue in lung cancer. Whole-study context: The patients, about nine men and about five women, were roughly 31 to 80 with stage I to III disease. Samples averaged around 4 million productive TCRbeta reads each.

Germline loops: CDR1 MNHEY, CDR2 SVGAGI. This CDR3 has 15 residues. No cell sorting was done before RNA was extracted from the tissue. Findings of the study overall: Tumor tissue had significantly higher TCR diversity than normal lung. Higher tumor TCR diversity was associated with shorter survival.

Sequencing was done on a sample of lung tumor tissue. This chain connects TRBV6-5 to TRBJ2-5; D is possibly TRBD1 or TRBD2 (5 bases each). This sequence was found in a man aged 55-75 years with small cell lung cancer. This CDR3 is CASCYSGGGRETQYF. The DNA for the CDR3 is TGTGCCAGCTGTTACTCGGGTGGGGGTCGGGAGACCCAGTACTTC.